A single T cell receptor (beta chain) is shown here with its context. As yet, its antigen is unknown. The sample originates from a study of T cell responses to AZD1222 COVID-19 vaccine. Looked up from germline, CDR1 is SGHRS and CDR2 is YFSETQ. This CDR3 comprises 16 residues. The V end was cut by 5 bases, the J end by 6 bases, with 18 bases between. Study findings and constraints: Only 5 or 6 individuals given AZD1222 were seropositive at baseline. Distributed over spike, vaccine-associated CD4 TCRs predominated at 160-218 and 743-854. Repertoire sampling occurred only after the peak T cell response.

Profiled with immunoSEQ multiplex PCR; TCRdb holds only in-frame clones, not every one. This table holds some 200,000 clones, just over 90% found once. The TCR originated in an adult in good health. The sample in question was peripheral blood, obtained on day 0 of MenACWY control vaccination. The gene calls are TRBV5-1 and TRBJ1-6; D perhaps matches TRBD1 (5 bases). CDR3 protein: CASRRGSEGGNSPLHF. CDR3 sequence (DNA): TGCGCCAGCAGGCGGGGGTCCGAAGGCGGTAATTCACCCCTCCACTTT.